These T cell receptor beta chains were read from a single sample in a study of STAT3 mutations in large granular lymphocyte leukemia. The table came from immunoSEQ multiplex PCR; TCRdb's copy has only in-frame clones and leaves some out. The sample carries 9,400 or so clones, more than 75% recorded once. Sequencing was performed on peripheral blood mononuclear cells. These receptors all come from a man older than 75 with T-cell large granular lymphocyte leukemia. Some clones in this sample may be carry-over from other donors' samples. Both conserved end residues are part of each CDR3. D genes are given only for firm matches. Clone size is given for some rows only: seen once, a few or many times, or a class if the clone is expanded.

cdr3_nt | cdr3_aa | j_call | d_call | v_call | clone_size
TGTGCCAGCGGAGCGGGGGGGCAAGAGACCCAGTACTTC | CASGAGGQETQYF | TRBJ2-5 | TRBD2 | TRBV7-2 | -
TGTGCCTGGAGTGGGGCATCGGTAGCTTTCTTT | CAWSGASVAFF | TRBJ1-1 | - | TRBV30 | -
TGTGCCAGCTCACCATCGAGCGCTAACTATGGCTACACCTTC | CASSPSSANYGYTF | TRBJ1-2 | - | TRBV18 | -
TGTGCCAGCAGCCGCGGGGTGTTCGGTGAAGCTTTCTTT | CASSRGVFGEAFF | TRBJ1-1 | - | TRBV6-6 | -
TGTGCCAGCAGCTTCGACCGCAGGGGGGTGGGCACTGAAGCTTTCTTT | CASSFDRRGVGTEAFF | TRBJ1-1 | TRBD1 | TRBV11-2 | -
TGTGCCAGCAGCTTAGAGGGTGGGAGCATAGGATACGAGCAGTACTTC | CASSLEGGSIGYEQYF | TRBJ2-7 | - | TRBV7-9 | once
TGTGCCAGCTCACCGGAAGGGGGGACTGGAAACACCATATATTTT | CASSPEGGTGNTIYF | TRBJ1-3 | - | TRBV18 | -
TGTGCCAGCAGTCCCCTGGGACTGCCCCAGCATTTT | CASSPLGLPQHF | TRBJ1-5 | - | TRBV28 | -
TGTGCCAGCACTCCCCTGGGCGCCTACGAGCAGTACTTC | CASTPLGAYEQYF | TRBJ2-7 | - | TRBV6-5 | -
TGCAGCGTTGACCGGGACAGAAGATACAATGAGCAGTTCTTC | CSVDRDRRYNEQFF | TRBJ2-1 | TRBD1 | TRBV29-1 | -
TGTGCCAGCAGCCTCCCGGGGGGCAATTCACCCCTCCACTTT | CASSLPGGNSPLHF | TRBJ1-6 | - | TRBV21-1 | once
TGTGCCAGCTCACGCCCCGGGGAGTTCGGGAAGGACCAGTACTTC | CASSRPGEFGKDQYF | TRBJ2-7 | - | TRBV18 | -
TGCGCCAGCAGCTTGGGGCCAGGCAACAATCAGCCCCAGCATTTT | CASSLGPGNNQPQHF | TRBJ1-5 | - | TRBV5-1 | -
TGTGCCAGCAGGGACACACAGGGCTCCTATAATTCACCCCTCCACTTT | CASRDTQGSYNSPLHF | TRBJ1-6 | - | TRBV7-9 | -
TGTGCCAGAAGCCCCGCTCGGGGGGGGACGAACACTGAAGCTTTCTTT | CARSPARGGTNTEAFF | TRBJ1-1 | - | TRBV5-3 | -
TGTGCCAGCACCGGGACCGGGGAGCTGTTTTTT | CASTGTGELFF | TRBJ2-2 | - | TRBV27 | -
TGCGCCAGCAGCTTGGCCCTAGCGGGGACAGATACGCAGTATTTT | CASSLALAGTDTQYF | TRBJ2-3 | TRBD2 | TRBV5-1 | -
TGTGCCAGTAGAATGACAGGGAGTACTCGGGGCAATCAGCCCCAGCATTTT | CASRMTGSTRGNQPQHF | TRBJ1-5 | TRBD1 | TRBV19 | -
TGTGCCAGCAGTTACGCCTTCCCCGGGACAGGAGACGGCTACACCTTC | CASSYAFPGTGDGYTF | TRBJ1-2 | TRBD1 | TRBV6-6 | -
TGTGCCAGCAGCACAGGGGCGGGAAACATTCAGTACTTC | CASSTGAGNIQYF | TRBJ2-4 | TRBD1 | TRBV7-2 | -